These 24 T cell receptor beta chains were sequenced from one sample in a study of brain T cells in children with intractable seizures. Data came from immunoSEQ multiplex PCR; TCRdb stores just in-frame clones and leaves some out. The sample yields around 100,000 clones, 85% to 95% seen once. The starting material was peripheral blood, obtained at surgery. The receptors were gathered from a boy in the first two years of life with hemimegalencephaly and intractable seizures.

The chain links TRBV10-3 to TRBJ1-2; the D is unclear. The CDR3 runs to 15 residues. Germline V gene sequence: CDR1 ENHRY, CDR2 SYGVKD. Trimming removed 0 bases from V and 3 bases from J, with 11 bases in between. CDR3 DNA sequence: TGTGCCATCAGTGAGTCGATAGGCCTTCACTATGGCTACACCTTC. Amino acid sequence: CAISESIGLHYGYTF.

V usage is TRBV13 and J usage is TRBJ2-3; TRBD1 agrees at 7 bases. This CDR3 has 14 amino acids. V lost 5 bases, J lost 4 bases, and 6 bases stayed unmatched. Looked up from germline, CDR1 is PRHDT and CDR2 is FYEKMQ (reference sequence). The CDR3 sequence is CASSPTGVSDTQYF. CDR3 bases: TGTGCCAGCAGCCCCACAGGGGTGTCAGATACGCAGTATTTT.

The chain couples TRBV5-1 to TRBJ1-2, with D perhaps matching TRBD1 (5 bases). The V end was cut by 5 bases, the J end by 7 bases, with 12 bases between. Germline CDR1 SGHRS, CDR2 YFSETQ. The CDR3 is 12 residues long. Written as DNA, the CDR3 is TGCGCCAGCAGTGCAGGGACGGCTGGCTACACCTTC. Its translation: CASSAGTAGYTF. The full variable domain, its missing parts supplied by reference TRBV5-1 and TRBJ1-2, is KAGVTQTPRYLIKTRGQQVTLSCSPISGHRSVSWYQQTPGQGLQFLFEYFSETQRNKGNFPGRFSGRQFSNSRSEMNVSTLELGDSALYLCASSAGTAGYTFGSGTRLTVV.

The chain couples TRBV4-1 to TRBJ1-5, with D possibly TRBD1 on 5 matching bases. CDR1 and CDR2 from the germline V gene are MGHRA and YSYEKL. This CDR3 is built from 16 residues. Trimming left V 4 bases short and J 8 bases short, with 21 bases between. CDR3 residues: CASSPKMGGFLEPQHF. The CDR3 nucleotides read TGCGCCAGCAGCCCTAAGATGGGGGGTTTTCTGGAGCCCCAGCATTTT.

This clone was seen just once. The chain uses TRBV7-3 and TRBJ2-7; maybe TRBD2 (5 bases). V gave up 2 bases and J gave up 2 bases, with 16 bases separating them. CDR3 size: 16 residues. Per the germline V gene, CDR1 is SGHTA and CDR2 is FQGTGA. CDR3 amino acids: CASSLFLAGHPYEQYF. The CDR3 nucleotides are TGTGCCAGCAGCTTATTCCTGGCGGGCCACCCCTACGAGCAGTACTTC.

For the CDR3, the DNA is TGCGCCAGCAGCTTGGCCGCAGGTGTGAATGAAAAACTGTTTTTT. This gives the protein CASSLAAGVNEKLFF. The chain couples TRBV5-1 to TRBJ1-4; D remains ambiguous. This CDR3 contains 15 residues. Germline V gives CDR1 SGHRS, CDR2 YFSETQ. Between the trimmed V and J ends, which lost 0 bases and 5 bases, there was a span of 11 bases.

The chain couples TRBV5-1 to TRBJ1-1; D is perhaps TRBD1 (6 bases). Deletions cut 8 bases from V and 0 bases from J, with 11 bases between. This CDR3 has 13 residues. Germline lookup yields CDR1 SGHRS and CDR2 YFSETQ. CDR3 residues: CASRQVLNTEAFF. As DNA, the CDR3 is TGCGCCAGTAGACAGGTCCTGAACACTGAAGCTTTCTTT.

The chain has TRBV11-3 and TRBJ2-2; 7 bases are a match to TRBD2. This CDR3 region has 16 residues. The junction had 5 bases not matched to a gene; V was cut back by 2 bases and J by 2 bases. Germline-derived CDR1 and CDR2 are SGHNT and YENEEA. The DNA for the CDR3 is TGTGCCAGCAGCTTATCCCTAGCGGTCAACACCGGGGAGCTGTTTTTT. The encoded protein is CASSLSLAVNTGELFF. The full variable domain, with the rest looked up from reference TRBV11-3 and TRBJ2-2, is EAGVVQSPRYKIIEKKQPVAFWCNPISGHNTLYWYLQNLGQGPELLIRYENEEAVDDSQLPKDRFSAERLKGVDSTLKIQPAELGDSAVYLCASSLSLAVNTGELFFGEGSRLTVL.

This chain uses TRBV21-1 with TRBJ2-1. TRBV21-1 is listed as a pseudogene. The CDR3 contains 16 residues. The CDR3 sequence: CASPNPQESSYNEQFF. Written as DNA, the CDR3 is TGTGCCAGCCCCAACCCCCAGGAGAGCTCCTACAATGAGCAGTTCTTC.

Details on this clone: An end of the junction does not agree with germline; a read error may underlie this. Other nucleotide sequences from this sample produce the same CDR3. The V gene is TRBV5-1, the J gene TRBJ1-5, with D unresolved. The CDR3 is 13 residues long. The V gene's germline CDR1 is SGHRS and CDR2 YFSETQ. CDR3 bases: TGCGCCAGCAGCGGCGGAATTGGTCAGCCCCAACATTTT. It encodes CASSGGIGQPQHF.

The chain combines TRBV20-1 with TRBJ2-1; no firm D call. The CDR3 is 11 amino acids. V shed 4 bases and J shed 10 bases, with 11 bases lying between them. Germline CDR1 reads DFQATT; CDR2 reads SNEGSKA (reference sequence). As DNA, the CDR3 is TGCAGTGCTAACTACCCCGTCGAGCAGTTCTTC. It codes for CSANYPVEQFF.

In this sample, this clone turned up a few times. This chain joins TRBV6-4 and TRBJ2-7; 8 bases align to TRBD2. The J segment lost 1 base and the V segment lost 8 bases, leaving 4 bases of the junction unmatched. The CDR3 contains 13 residues. Germline values: CDR1 MRHNA, CDR2 SNTAGT. The CDR3 here is CASSGGRSYEQYF. For the CDR3, the DNA is TGTGCCAGCTCGGGAGGGCGGTCCTACGAGCAGTACTTC.

The rearrangement links TRBV28 to TRBJ1-5; a weak D match, TRBD1 (6 bases). Deletions cut 8 bases from V and 7 bases from J, with 15 bases between. The CDR3 runs 13 residues. Germline assignment: CDR1 MDHEN and CDR2 SYDVKM. The CDR3 DNA reads TGTGCCAGCCGGGGGCAGGTCCTCCAGCCCCAGCATTTT. Protein sequence: CASRGQVLQPQHF.

The chain joins TRBV11-3 to TRBJ2-3; D is undetermined. V dropped 6 bases and J dropped 3 bases, with 13 bases sitting between them. Germline V lookup: CDR1 SGHNT, CDR2 YENEEA. The CDR3 consists of 14 residues. CDR3 protein: CASSRDARTDTQYF. CDR3 DNA sequence: TGTGCCAGCAGTAGGGATGCGCGGACAGATACGCAGTATTTT.

There are a few counts of this clone. The chain has TRBV7-9 and TRBJ2-5; TRBD1 matches at 9 bases. Germline CDR1 SEHNR, CDR2 FQNEAQ (reference sequence). V shed 3 bases and J 3 bases; nucleotides not matched to a gene: 8. The CDR3 is made up of 16 amino acids. The CDR3 loop reads CASSLAGTGLEETQYF. Written as DNA, the CDR3 is TGTGCCAGCAGCTTGGCCGGGACAGGGCTGGAAGAGACCCAGTACTTC.

The chain links TRBV11-3 to TRBJ2-2; D unclear. Germline CDR1 SGHNT, CDR2 YENEEA. The CDR3 contains 14 residues. The V gene lost 1 base and the J gene lost 0 bases, with 3 bases spanning the gap. CDR3 protein: CASSLGSNTGELFF. CDR3 nucleotide sequence: TGTGCCAGCAGCTTAGGTTCGAACACCGGGGAGCTGTTTTTT.

This clone is a singleton in its sample. The chain has TRBV7-9 and TRBJ1-2, with unresolved D. Trimming took off 4 bases at V and 8 bases at J, with 14 bases between the two ends. The CDR3 length is 13 residues. Germline V gene data show CDR1 as SEHNR and CDR2 as FQNEAQ (reference sequence). CDR3 region: CASSSRESYGYTF. CDR3 DNA: TGTGCCAGCAGCTCCCGGGAATCTTACGGCTACACCTTC.

V and J are TRBV19 and TRBJ2-5, with D maybe TRBD1 (6 bases). CDR1 is LNHDA and CDR2 is SQIVND in the germline V gene (reference sequence). V shed 3 bases and J shed 5 bases, with 16 bases lying between them. CDR3 length: 15 residues. The CDR3 DNA follows: TGTGCCAGTAGTATGGGCAGGGGATTTTGGGAGACCCAGTACTTC. It codes for CASSMGRGFWETQYF. Full variable domain (outside the CDR3, taken from reference TRBV19 and TRBJ2-5): DGGITQSPKYLFRKEGQNVTLSCEQNLNHDAMYWYRQDPGQGLRLIYYSQIVNDFQKGDIAEGYSVSREKKESFPLTVTSAQKNPTAFYLCASSMGRGFWETQYFGPGTRLLVL.

This chain uses TRBV14 with TRBJ2-1; 7 bases map to TRBD2. The junction had 7 bases not matched to a gene; V was cut back by 4 bases and J by 10 bases. The CDR3 covers 13 residues. In germline, CDR1 is SGHDN, CDR2 FVKESK. The CDR3 reads CASSRTQGGEQFF. The CDR3 DNA is TGTGCCAGCAGCCGGACCCAGGGAGGGGAGCAGTTCTTC.

The chain recombines TRBV14 with TRBJ2-3; D is perhaps TRBD1 (6 bases). Germline CDR1 is SGHDN and CDR2 is FVKESK. CDR3 length: 13 amino acids. The V and J ends lost 4 bases and 6 bases respectively, with 11 bases between them. This CDR3 reads CASSRTGLDTQYF. CDR3 in DNA: TGTGCCAGCAGCCGCACAGGGTTGGATACGCAGTATTTT.

This chain links TRBV27 with TRBJ2-7; no clear D. V was shortened by 4 bases and J by 3 bases, with 19 bases between the two germline ends. The CDR3 loop spans 16 amino acids. From germline, CDR1 is MNHEY and CDR2 SMNVEV (reference sequence). CDR3 protein: CASSSSYPSFYYEQYF. The CDR3 nucleotides read TGTGCCAGCAGTTCGTCGTACCCATCCTTCTACTACGAGCAGTACTTC.

This CDR3 reads CASSLRGGSNQPQHF. DNA of the CDR3: TGTGCCAGCAGTTTAAGGGGGGGGAGCAATCAGCCCCAGCATTTT. V gene TRBV28 combines with J gene TRBJ1-5; tentatively, D is TRBD1 (6 bases). Germline loops: CDR1 MDHEN, CDR2 SYDVKM. The V and J ends lost 2 bases and 1 base respectively, with 9 bases between them. The CDR3 covers 15 residues.

DNA of the CDR3: TGCGCCAGCACCCCCCTAGCGGGAGTAGAGACCCAGTACTTC. This translates into CASTPLAGVETQYF. This chain uses TRBV5-1 with TRBJ2-5; 10 bases fit TRBD2. The CDR3 contains 14 residues. V lost 6 bases and J lost 4; bases outside the gene matches: 6. In germline, CDR1 is SGHRS, CDR2 YFSETQ. The full variable domain, rest sourced from reference TRBV5-1 and TRBJ2-5, is KAGVTQTPRYLIKTRGQQVTLSCSPISGHRSVSWYQQTPGQGLQFLFEYFSETQRNKGNFPGRFSGRQFSNSRSEMNVSTLELGDSALYLCASTPLAGVETQYFGPGTRLLVL.

The chain joins TRBV18 to TRBJ2-5; TRBD1 is a possible D gene (5 bases). Trimming left V 4 bases short and J 1 base short, with 13 bases between. In germline, CDR1 is KGHSH, CDR2 LQKENI. The CDR3 sequence is 15 residues long. Written as DNA, the CDR3 is TGTGCCAGCTCACAAACGACAGTTTTCCAAGAGACCCAGTACTTC. As protein: CASSQTTVFQETQYF. Looking up the rest from reference TRBV18 and TRBJ2-5 gives the full variable domain: NAGVMQNPRHLVRRRGQEARLRCSPMKGHSHVYWYRQLPEEGLKFMVYLQKENIIDESGMPKERFSAEFPKEGPSILRIQQVVRGDSAAYFCASSQTTVFQETQYFGPGTRLLVL.